The entry below gives a single T cell receptor beta chain sequence along with its context. Germline V gives CDR1 ENHRY, CDR2 SYGVKD. V was trimmed by 3 bases and J by 2 bases, leaving 8 bases between them. The CDR3 spans 14 residues. The sample is drawn from a study of OX40 agonist ivuxolimab in advanced cancers. Profiled with immunoSEQ multiplex PCR; TCRdb holds only in-frame clones, not every one. This sample has around 65,000 clones, with approximately 92% found just once. Here the sequenced sample was CD4+ or CD8+ T cells sorted from blood, taken in a trial of the OX40 agonist ivuxolimab. The chain combines TRBV10-3 with TRBJ2-1; D not resolved. This clonotype was sampled from an adult with an advanced solid tumor such as melanoma, head and neck, liver or kidney cancer. The CDR3 region is CAISESGAYNEQFF. DNA of the CDR3: TGTGCCATCAGTGAATCCGGCGCCTACAATGAGCAGTTCTTC.